Here is one T cell receptor (beta chain) with its context. The antigen remains unidentified. This record comes from a study of CD8+CD57+ T cells in acquired aplastic anemia. The wider study: Healthy donor CD4+ cell samples had a mean of roughly 10 million reads.

TCR beta VDJ combinations and CDR3 sequences were profiled from genomic DNA. One entry per CDR3 protein, called by TCRdb with MiXCR from the reads. The sample has about 220,000 distinct CDR3 sequences, 34% seen once. With V trimmed by 6 bases and J by 4 bases, 7 bases remained unmatched. The CDR3 length is 14 residues. Germline V gene data show CDR1 as DFQATT and CDR2 as SNEGSKA (reference sequence). Whole-study findings and limits: For CD8+ Simpson's diversity, patients and controls showed no significant difference. Found in both controls and patients were twenty-nine CD8+ CDR3 sequences.

Sequencing used sorted CD4+, CD8+, or CD8+CD57+ T cells (not recorded which) from PBMCs. The clonotype was recovered from a human donor in good health, serving as a control. This chain connects TRBV20-1 to TRBJ2-7; 12 bases are a match to TRBD2. The CDR3 reads CSAILAGGRYEQYF. The CDR3 DNA sequence: TGCAGTGCCATACTAGCGGGGGGCCGTTACGAGCAGTACTTC.